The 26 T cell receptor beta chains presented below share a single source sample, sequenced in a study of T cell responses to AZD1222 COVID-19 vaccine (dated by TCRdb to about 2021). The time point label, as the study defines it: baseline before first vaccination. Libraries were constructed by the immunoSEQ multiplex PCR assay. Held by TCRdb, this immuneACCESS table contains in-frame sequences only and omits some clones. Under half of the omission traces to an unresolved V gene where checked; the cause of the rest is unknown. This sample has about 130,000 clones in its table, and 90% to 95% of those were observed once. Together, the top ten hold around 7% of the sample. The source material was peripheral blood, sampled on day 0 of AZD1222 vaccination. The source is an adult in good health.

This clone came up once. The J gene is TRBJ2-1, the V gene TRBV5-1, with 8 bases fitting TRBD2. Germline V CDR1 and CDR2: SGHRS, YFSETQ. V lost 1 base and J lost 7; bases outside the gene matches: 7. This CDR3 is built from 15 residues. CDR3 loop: CASSLFARGGNEQFF. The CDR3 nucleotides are TGCGCCAGCAGCTTGTTTGCTCGCGGGGGGAATGAGCAGTTCTTC.

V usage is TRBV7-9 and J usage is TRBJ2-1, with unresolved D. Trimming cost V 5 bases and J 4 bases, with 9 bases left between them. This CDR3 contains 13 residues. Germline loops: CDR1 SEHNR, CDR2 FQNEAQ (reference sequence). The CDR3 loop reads CASSRGSYNEQFF. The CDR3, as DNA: TGTGCCAGCAGCCGTGGTTCTTACAATGAGCAGTTCTTC.

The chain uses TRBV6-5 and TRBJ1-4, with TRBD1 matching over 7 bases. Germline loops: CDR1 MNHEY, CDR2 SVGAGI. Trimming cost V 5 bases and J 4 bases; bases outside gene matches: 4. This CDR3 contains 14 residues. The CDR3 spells CASSTQGGNEKLFF. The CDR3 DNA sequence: TGTGCCAGCAGTACTCAGGGGGGTAATGAAAAACTGTTTTTT.

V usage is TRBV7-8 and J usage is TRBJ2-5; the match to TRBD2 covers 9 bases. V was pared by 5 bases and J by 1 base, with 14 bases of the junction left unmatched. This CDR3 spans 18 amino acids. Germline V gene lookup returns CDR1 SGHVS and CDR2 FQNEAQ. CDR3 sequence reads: CASSRRGGLAGLQETQYF. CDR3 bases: TGTGCCAGCAGCCGACGGGGGGGTCTAGCGGGACTCCAAGAGACCCAGTACTTC.

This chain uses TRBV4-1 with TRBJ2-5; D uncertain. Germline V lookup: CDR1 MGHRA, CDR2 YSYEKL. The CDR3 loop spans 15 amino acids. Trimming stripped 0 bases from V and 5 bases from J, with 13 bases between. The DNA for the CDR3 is TGCGCCAGCAGCCAAGAATGGGGTTCCGGGGAGACCCAGTACTTC. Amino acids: CASSQEWGSGETQYF.

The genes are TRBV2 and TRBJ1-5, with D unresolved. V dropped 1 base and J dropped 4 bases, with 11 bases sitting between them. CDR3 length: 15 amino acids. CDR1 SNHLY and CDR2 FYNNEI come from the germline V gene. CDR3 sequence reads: CASSEGRTTNQPQHF. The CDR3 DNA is TGTGCCAGCAGTGAAGGTCGGACCACTAATCAGCCCCAGCATTTT. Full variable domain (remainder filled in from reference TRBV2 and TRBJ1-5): EPEVTQTPSHQVTQMGQEVILRCVPISNHLYFYWYRQILGQKVEFLVSFYNNEISEKSEIFDDQFSVERPDGSNFTLKIRSTKLEDSAMYFCASSEGRTTNQPQHFGDGTRLSIL.

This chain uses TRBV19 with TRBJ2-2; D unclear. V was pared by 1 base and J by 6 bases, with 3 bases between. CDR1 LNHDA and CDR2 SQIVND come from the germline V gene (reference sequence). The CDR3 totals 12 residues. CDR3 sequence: CASSIGSGELFF. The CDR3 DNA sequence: TGTGCCAGTAGTATAGGTTCCGGGGAGCTGTTTTTT.

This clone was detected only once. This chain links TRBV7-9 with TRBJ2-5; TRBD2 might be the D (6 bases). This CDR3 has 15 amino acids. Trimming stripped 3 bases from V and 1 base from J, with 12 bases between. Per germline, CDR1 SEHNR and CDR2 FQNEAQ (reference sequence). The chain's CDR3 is CASSFGDWPQETQYF. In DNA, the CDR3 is TGTGCCAGCAGCTTCGGGGACTGGCCCCAAGAGACCCAGTACTTC.

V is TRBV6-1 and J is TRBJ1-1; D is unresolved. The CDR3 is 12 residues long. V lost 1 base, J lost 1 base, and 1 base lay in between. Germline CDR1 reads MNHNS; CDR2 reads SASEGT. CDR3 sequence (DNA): TGTGCCAGCAGTGAAGGGAACACTGAAGCTTTCTTT. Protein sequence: CASSEGNTEAFF.

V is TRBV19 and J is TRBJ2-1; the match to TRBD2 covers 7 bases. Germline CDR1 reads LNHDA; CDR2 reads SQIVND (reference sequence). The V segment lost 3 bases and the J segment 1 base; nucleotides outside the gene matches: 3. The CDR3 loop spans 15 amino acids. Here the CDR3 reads CASSMLAGSYNEQFF. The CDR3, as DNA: TGTGCCAGTAGTATGTTAGCGGGTTCCTACAATGAGCAGTTCTTC.

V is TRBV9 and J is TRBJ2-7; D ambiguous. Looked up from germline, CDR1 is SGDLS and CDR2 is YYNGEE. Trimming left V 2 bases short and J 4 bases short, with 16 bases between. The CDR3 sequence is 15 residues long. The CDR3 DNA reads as TGTGCCAGCAGCGTGGAGAACACGCCTAAGTACGAGCAGTACTTC. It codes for CASSVENTPKYEQYF.

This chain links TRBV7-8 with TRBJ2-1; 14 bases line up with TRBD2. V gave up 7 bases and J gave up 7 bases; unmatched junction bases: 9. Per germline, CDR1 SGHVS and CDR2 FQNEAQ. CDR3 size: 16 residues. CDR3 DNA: TGTGCCAGCACGCGACTAGCGGGAGGGGCCGAGAATGAGCAGTTCTTC. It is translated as CASTRLAGGAENEQFF.

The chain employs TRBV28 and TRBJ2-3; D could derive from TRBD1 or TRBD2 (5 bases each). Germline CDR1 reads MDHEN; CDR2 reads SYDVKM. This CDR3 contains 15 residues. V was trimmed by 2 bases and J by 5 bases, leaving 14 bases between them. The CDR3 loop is CASSLEGITLDTQYF. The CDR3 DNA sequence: TGTGCCAGCAGTTTAGAGGGGATAACATTAGATACGCAGTATTTT.

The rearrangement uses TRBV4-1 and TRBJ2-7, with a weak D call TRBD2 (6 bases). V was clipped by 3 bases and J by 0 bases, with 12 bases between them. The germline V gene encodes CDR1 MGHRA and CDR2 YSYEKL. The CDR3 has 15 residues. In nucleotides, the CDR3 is TGCGCCAGCAGCCAGGGAGCGGGCTCCTCCTACGAGCAGTACTTC. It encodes CASSQGAGSSYEQYF.

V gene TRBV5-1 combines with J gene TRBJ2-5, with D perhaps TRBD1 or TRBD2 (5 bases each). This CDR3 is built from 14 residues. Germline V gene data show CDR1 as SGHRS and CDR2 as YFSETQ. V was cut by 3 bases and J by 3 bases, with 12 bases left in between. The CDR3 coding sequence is TGCGCCAGCAGCTGGGGGAGAAGGGAAGAGACCCAGTACTTC. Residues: CASSWGRREETQYF.

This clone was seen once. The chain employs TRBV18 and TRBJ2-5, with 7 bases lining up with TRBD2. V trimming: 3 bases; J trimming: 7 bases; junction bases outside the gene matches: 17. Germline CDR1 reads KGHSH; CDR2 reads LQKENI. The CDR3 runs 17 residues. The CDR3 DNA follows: TGTGCCAGCTCACCCAATTCCGGGACTACATACTATTTGACCCAGTACTTC. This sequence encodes CASSPNSGTTYYLTQYF. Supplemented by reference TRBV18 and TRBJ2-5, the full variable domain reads NAGVMQNPRHLVRRRGQEARLRCSPMKGHSHVYWYRQLPEEGLKFMVYLQKENIIDESGMPKERFSAEFPKEGPSILRIQQVVRGDSAAYFCASSPNSGTTYYLTQYFGPGTRLLVL.

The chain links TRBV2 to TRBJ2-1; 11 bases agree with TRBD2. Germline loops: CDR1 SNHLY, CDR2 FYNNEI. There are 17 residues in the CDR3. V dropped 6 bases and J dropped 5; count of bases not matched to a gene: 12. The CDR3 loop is CASRGPLGSGRDNEQFF. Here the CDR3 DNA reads TGTGCCAGCAGGGGCCCATTGGGTAGCGGGAGGGACAATGAGCAGTTCTTC.

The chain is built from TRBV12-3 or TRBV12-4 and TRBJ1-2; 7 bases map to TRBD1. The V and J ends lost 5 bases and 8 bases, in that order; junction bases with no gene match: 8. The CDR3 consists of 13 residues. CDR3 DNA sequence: TGTGCCAGCAGTGTCGACAGGGTTTCCGGCTACACCTTC. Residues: CASSVDRVSGYTF.

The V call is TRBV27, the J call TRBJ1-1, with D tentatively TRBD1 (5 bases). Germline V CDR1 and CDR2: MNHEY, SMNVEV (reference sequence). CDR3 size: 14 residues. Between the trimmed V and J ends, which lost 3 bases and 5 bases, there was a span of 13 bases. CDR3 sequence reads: CASSFDPGGTEAFF. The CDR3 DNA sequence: TGTGCCAGCAGTTTCGATCCTGGGGGGACTGAAGCTTTCTTT.

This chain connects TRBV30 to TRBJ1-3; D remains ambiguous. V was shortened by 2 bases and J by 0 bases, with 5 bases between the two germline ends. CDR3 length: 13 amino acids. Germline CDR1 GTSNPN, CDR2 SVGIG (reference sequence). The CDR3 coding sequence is TGTGCCTGGAGTACGGGCTCTGGAAACACCATATATTTT. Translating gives CAWSTGSGNTIYF.

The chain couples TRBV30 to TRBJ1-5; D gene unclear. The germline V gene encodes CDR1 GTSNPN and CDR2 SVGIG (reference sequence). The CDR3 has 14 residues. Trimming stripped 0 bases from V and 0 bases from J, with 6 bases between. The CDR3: CAWSVRTSNQPQHF. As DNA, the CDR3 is TGTGCCTGGAGTGTCCGAACTAGCAATCAGCCCCAGCATTTT.

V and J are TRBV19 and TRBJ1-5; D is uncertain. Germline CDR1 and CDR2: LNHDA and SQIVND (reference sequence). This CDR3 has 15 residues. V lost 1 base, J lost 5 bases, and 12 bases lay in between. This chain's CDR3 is CASSIGGQAHQPQHF. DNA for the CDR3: TGTGCCAGTAGTATAGGCGGCCAGGCCCATCAGCCCCAGCATTTT.

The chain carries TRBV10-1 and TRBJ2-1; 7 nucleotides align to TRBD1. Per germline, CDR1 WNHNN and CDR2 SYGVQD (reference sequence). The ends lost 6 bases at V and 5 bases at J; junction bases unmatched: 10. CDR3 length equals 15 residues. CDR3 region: CASSHGTAGHNEQFF. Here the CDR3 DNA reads TGCGCCAGCAGCCACGGGACAGCCGGGCACAATGAGCAGTTCTTC.

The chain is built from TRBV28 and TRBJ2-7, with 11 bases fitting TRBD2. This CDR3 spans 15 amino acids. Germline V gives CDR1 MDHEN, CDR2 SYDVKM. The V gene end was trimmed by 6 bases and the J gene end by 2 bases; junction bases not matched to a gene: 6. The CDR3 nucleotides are TGTGCCAGCAGCCGCGGGACTAGCGGAGCCTACGAGCAGTACTTC. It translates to CASSRGTSGAYEQYF.

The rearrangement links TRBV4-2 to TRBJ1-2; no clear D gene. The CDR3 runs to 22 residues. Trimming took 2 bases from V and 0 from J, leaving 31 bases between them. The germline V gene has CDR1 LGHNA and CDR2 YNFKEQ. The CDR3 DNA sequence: TGTGCCAGCAGCCAAAACGCCTGGGGTCGCAGTTTATTAACCCAAGCTAACTATGGCTACACCTTC. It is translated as CASSQNAWGRSLLTQANYGYTF.

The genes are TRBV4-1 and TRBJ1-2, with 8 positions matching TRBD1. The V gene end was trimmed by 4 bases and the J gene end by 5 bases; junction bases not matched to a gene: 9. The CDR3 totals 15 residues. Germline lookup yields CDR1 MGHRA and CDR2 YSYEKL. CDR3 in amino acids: CASSLLDRAEYGYTF. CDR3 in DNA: TGCGCCAGCAGCCTATTGGACAGGGCGGAGTATGGCTACACCTTC.